This T cell receptor beta chain was obtained from a study of blood T cells in healthy people across ages. Study background: With template switching, about one barcoded beta molecule was captured per two T cells.

Germline loops: CDR1 SNHLY, CDR2 FYNNEI. V was clipped by 7 bases and J by 4 bases, with 7 bases between them. This CDR3 is built from 11 residues. Per sample, at least 6 micrograms of total RNA were extracted. This clonotype was detected ten times or more. Alongside a J-beta primer mix, a sample-barcoded 5' primer served in a second PCR lasting roughly 7 to 11 cycles. TCRdb reprocessed the 5' RACE reads via MiXCR and lists one record per CDR3 protein. The repertoire holds over 950,000 distinct CDR3 sequences, with under 40% as singletons. The sample was blood. This clonotype originated in a man between 18 and 35 years old in good health. The V call is TRBV2, the J call TRBJ2-5; D remains unclear. Here the CDR3 DNA reads TGTGCCAGCACCCCGGGAGAGACCCAGTACTTC. Translation gives CASTPGETQYF.